The present TCR beta chain was sequenced within a study of OX40 agonist ivuxolimab in advanced cancers. Study-wide findings and caveats: There were, on average, more expanded clones in CD8+ T cells than in CD4+. There was clonal expansion of CD4+ and CD8+ blood T cells by week 6 at 0.1 to 3.0 mg/kg.

On this clone: The antigen remains undetermined.

Generated by immunoSEQ multiplex PCR, the TCRdb table keeps only in-frame clones and is missing some. The data hold approximately 61,000 clones, with approximately 89% observed a single time. From germline, CDR1 is SGHRS and CDR2 YFSETQ. Trimming cost V 4 bases and J 4 bases; bases outside gene matches: 9. The CDR3 is 16 residues long. This receptor was obtained from an adult with an advanced solid tumor such as melanoma, head and neck, liver or kidney cancer. Sequenced material: CD4+ or CD8+ T cells sorted from blood, taken in a trial of the OX40 agonist ivuxolimab. The J gene is TRBJ2-2, the V gene TRBV5-1, with TRBD2 matching 8 bases. The CDR3: CASSPMTGGATGELFF. CDR3 nucleotides: TGCGCCAGCAGCCCTATGACGGGAGGGGCCACCGGGGAGCTGTTTTTT.